This TCR beta chain was obtained from a study of regulatory T cells in long-lasting Graves disease. General study results and limits: Fewer public clonotypes were shared by new patients (approximately 1,000) than by persistent patients (roughly 2,500).

Described time point: persistent/refractory GD, antithyroid drugs over 5 years with positive TRAb. From RNA extracted from PBMCs, the TCR library was made. Germline V gives CDR1 MNHEY, CDR2 SMNVEV (reference sequence). The CDR3 is 16 amino acids. With 3 bases removed from V and 0 bases from J, the gap between germline ends came to 12 bases. As concerns this clonotype: Its antigen is currently unknown.

The TCR beta library used iRepertoire HTBI primers with Arm-PCR amplification of CDR3. One entry per CDR3 protein results from TCRdb running MiXCR on the multiplex PCR reads. The sample shows under 500,000 distinct CDR3 sequences, about 20% of them seen only once. The sequences come from peripheral blood mononuclear cells (PBMCs), collected when the disease was refractory, from a patient treated with antithyroid drugs. This sequence joins TRBV27 and TRBJ2-4; D is unclear. This clonotype was obtained from a female donor with Graves disease. CDR3 amino acids: CASSFLADLAKNIQYF. The CDR3 nucleotides are TGTGCCAGCAGTTTCTTGGCAGACTTAGCCAAAAACATTCAGTACTTC.